The entry below gives a single T cell receptor beta chain sequence along with its context. Its target is unknown. Sequencing targeted expressed TCRB transcripts, as all isolated RNA had been reverse transcribed. Generated by immunoSEQ multiplex PCR, the TCRdb table keeps only in-frame clones and is missing some. The sample yields about 230,000 clones, 16% seen once. This sample is drawn from a study of beta chain features in type 1 diabetes. Study conclusions and caveats: Type 1 diabetes patients showed fewer insertions and more deletions at VDJ junctions. A potential PCR bias toward shorter templates would be equal in patient and control samples. Significant though moderate, a shortening of TCRB CDR3s appeared in all four CD4+ subsets of Type 1 diabetes patients.

Deletions cut 6 bases from V and 4 bases from J, with 11 bases between. Germline V gene lookup returns CDR1 SQVTM and CDR2 ANQGSEA. The CDR3 extends over 12 amino acids. This clonotype was sampled from a young man with type 1 diabetes. The sequenced sample was naive CD4+ T cells from blood. The J gene is TRBJ2-3, the V gene TRBV29-1, with a tentative D call TRBD1 (6 bases). The CDR3 nucleotides read TGCAGCGTCAACGAGGGGGCAGATACGCAGTATTTT. Amino acid sequence: CSVNEGADTQYF.